Listed below are T cell receptor beta chains from one sample, sequenced in a study of blood T cell repertoires in COVID-19. Assay used: immunoSEQ multiplex PCR; TCRdb lists only in-frame clones, some missing. Here the sample spans approximately 300,000 clones, 88% being singletons. Sequenced input: peripheral blood. The receptors derive from a woman aged 30 to 39 with COVID-19, enrolled during active disease. Both conserved end residues are part of each CDR3. Each record gives: V gene, J gene, clone size, D gene, CDR3 protein, CDR3 DNA. D genes are given only for firm matches. Clone size is shown for a subset of rows, as once, few, many or a class of expanded clone.

TRBV6-2/TRBV6-3	TRBJ1-1	NA	NA	CASSYSKGELNTEAFF	TGTGCCAGCAGTTACTCGAAAGGGGAATTGAACACTGAAGCTTTCTTT
TRBV3-1/TRBV3-2	TRBJ2-2	NA	NA	CASSQVRAGGTGELFF	TGTGCCAGCAGCCAAGTCCGGGCAGGAGGCACCGGGGAGCTGTTTTTT
TRBV7-9	TRBJ2-1	once	TRBD2	CASSFGTSGRGNEQFF	TGTGCCAGCAGCTTCGGGACTAGCGGGAGAGGCAATGAGCAGTTCTTC
TRBV30	TRBJ1-2	NA	NA	CAWSQGPSYGYTF	TGTGCCTGGAGTCAGGGGCCCTCCTATGGCTACACCTTC
TRBV4-1	TRBJ1-2	NA	NA	CASSQDRGGRANYGYTF	TGCGCCAGCAGCCAAGATCGAGGGGGGAGGGCTAACTATGGCTACACCTTC
TRBV19	TRBJ1-5	NA	NA	CASRQTGSQPQHF	TGTGCCAGTAGACAGACAGGTAGCCAGCCCCAGCATTTT
TRBV13	TRBJ2-3	NA	TRBD1	CASSHRGRPPDTQYF	TGTGCCAGCAGCCACAGGGGGCGCCCCCCAGATACGCAGTATTTT
TRBV2	TRBJ1-2	NA	NA	CASSVTGFYGYTF	TGTGCCAGCAGTGTCACGGGGTTCTATGGCTACACCTTC
TRBV28	TRBJ2-1	NA	TRBD2	CASSFGLAGGGEQFF	TGTGCCAGCAGTTTCGGACTAGCGGGGGGAGGTGAGCAGTTCTTC
TRBV10-3	TRBJ2-3	NA	NA	CAISEKVGRGDTQYF	TGTGCCATCAGTGAGAAGGTGGGAAGGGGAGATACGCAGTATTTT
TRBV2	TRBJ1-3	NA	NA	CASSPGYSGNTIYF	TGTGCCAGCAGCCCAGGGTATTCTGGAAACACCATATATTTT
TRBV5-5	TRBJ2-7	once	TRBD2	CASSLDSGGLTYEQYF	TGTGCCAGCAGCCTTGACAGTGGGGGACTAACATACGAGCAGTACTTC
TRBV12-2	TRBJ1-5	NA	NA	CASRLETGEEGSNQPQHF	TGTGCAAGTCGCTTAGAGACAGGGGAAGAAGGTAGCAATCAGCCCCAGCATTTT
TRBV29-1	TRBJ1-2	NA	NA	CSVEAQGNYGYTF	TGCAGCGTTGAAGCCCAGGGGAACTATGGCTACACCTTC
TRBV5-1	TRBJ2-3	NA	TRBD2	CASSASGTRWRDTDTQYF	TGCGCCAGCAGCGCCTCCGGGACTAGATGGCGGGACACAGATACGCAGTATTTT
TRBV19	TRBJ2-5	NA	TRBD1	CASSAQGARETQYF	TGTGCCAGTAGTGCACAGGGGGCGAGAGAGACCCAGTACTTC
TRBV11-2	TRBJ2-7	NA	NA	CASSLEFLHEQYF	TGTGCCAGCAGCTTAGAGTTCCTACACGAGCAGTACTTC
TRBV11-1	TRBJ2-3	NA	NA	CASSLFEDTQYF	TGTGCCAGCAGCCTATTCGAGGATACGCAGTATTTT
TRBV5-1	TRBJ2-6	NA	TRBD1	CASSPTGTGVGANVLTF	TGCGCCAGCAGCCCTACCGGGACAGGGGTTGGGGCCAACGTCCTGACTTTC
TRBV7-3	TRBJ2-3	NA	NA	CASSESGLADTQYF	TGTGCCAGCAGCGAAAGCGGCCTCGCAGATACGCAGTATTTT
TRBV28	TRBJ1-2	NA	NA	CASSLGGYGYTF	TGTGCCAGCAGTTTAGGGGGGTATGGCTACACCTTC
TRBV5-1	TRBJ2-7	NA	NA	CASSLGVASYEQYF	TGCGCCAGCAGCTTGGGGGTAGCCTCCTACGAGCAGTACTTC
TRBV21-1	TRBJ2-1	NA	NA	CAPPTRRGVYNEQFF	TGTGCCCCACCCACGAGGCGGGGAGTATACAATGAGCAGTTCTTC
TRBV6-5	TRBJ2-1	once	TRBD2	CASSYELAGVGEQFF	TGTGCCAGCAGTTACGAATTAGCGGGAGTTGGTGAGCAGTTCTTC
TRBV5-1	TRBJ2-7	few	NA	CASSTSGASYEQYF	TGCGCCAGCAGCACATCAGGGGCCTCCTACGAGCAGTACTTC
TRBV5-5	TRBJ2-7	NA	NA	CASGLVGRGYEQYF	TGTGCCAGCGGCTTGGTCGGGAGAGGCTACGAGCAGTACTTC
TRBV4-1	TRBJ1-1	NA	TRBD1	CASSRGQGVTLNTEAFF	TGCGCCAGCAGCCGTGGACAGGGGGTTACCCTGAACACTGAAGCTTTCTTT
TRBV7-3	TRBJ2-1	NA	TRBD2	CASSVTSGGGNEQFF	TGTGCCAGCAGCGTGACTAGCGGAGGGGGCAATGAGCAGTTCTTC
TRBV10-3	TRBJ2-7	NA	NA	CAISELRGNEQYF	TGTGCCATCAGTGAACTCCGCGGAAACGAGCAGTACTTC
TRBV5-1	TRBJ2-5	NA	TRBD2	CASSLLASGQETQYF	TGCGCCAGCAGCTTGCTGGCTAGCGGCCAAGAGACCCAGTACTTC
TRBV5-1	TRBJ1-2	NA	TRBD1	CASSLGGQVRTF	TGCGCCAGCAGCTTGGGAGGACAGGTTCGCACCTTC
TRBV2	TRBJ1-6	NA	NA	CASHGEGKPNSPLHF	TGTGCCAGCCATGGGGAGGGGAAACCCAATTCACCCCTCCACTTT
TRBV29-1	TRBJ1-5	NA	TRBD1	CSAATGWDQPQHF	TGCAGCGCTGCGACAGGGTGGGATCAGCCCCAGCATTTT
TRBV30	TRBJ2-1	NA	NA	CAWSPRLEGEQFF	TGTGCCTGGAGCCCGCGACTAGAGGGTGAGCAGTTCTTC
TRBV28	TRBJ1-1	NA	TRBD1	CATRTGNTEAFF	TGTGCCACCAGGACAGGGAACACTGAAGCTTTCTTT
TRBV9	TRBJ1-2	NA	TRBD1	CASSSGTGFGYGYTF	TGTGCCAGCAGCTCGGGGACAGGGTTCGGCTATGGCTACACCTTC
TRBV5-5	TRBJ2-5	NA	NA	CASSLRLVIETQYF	TGTGCCAGCAGCTTGAGACTAGTCATCGAGACCCAGTACTTC
TRBV7-2	TRBJ2-1	NA	NA	CASSFSPPRDEQFF	TGTGCCAGCAGCTTCTCCCCCCCCAGGGATGAGCAGTTCTTC
TRBV29-1	TRBJ2-1	NA	TRBD2	CSGERETYNEQFF	TGCAGCGGGGAGCGGGAGACTTACAATGAGCAGTTCTTC
TRBV11-3	TRBJ2-5	NA	NA	CASSLDSGAGETQYF	TGTGCCAGCAGCTTAGACTCAGGGGCGGGTGAGACCCAGTACTTC
TRBV3-1/TRBV3-2	TRBJ1-1	NA	NA	CASSPGGGTEAFF	TGTGCCAGCAGTCCCGGGGGGGGCACTGAAGCTTTCTTT
TRBV24-1	TRBJ1-5	NA	NA	CATSDSSFLPQHF	TGTGCCACCAGTGATTCCTCCTTTTTGCCCCAGCATTTT
TRBV7-2	TRBJ1-2	NA	NA	CASSLRQSLGVFDYGYTF	TGTGCCAGCAGCTTACGACAGTCTCTTGGGGTGTTCGACTATGGCTACACCTTC
TRBV6-6	TRBJ1-2	NA	TRBD1	CASSYSQGADYGYTF	TGTGCCAGCAGTTACTCCCAGGGGGCGGACTATGGCTACACCTTC
TRBV12-3/TRBV12-4	TRBJ2-3	NA	NA	CASSGLGTDTQYF	TGTGCCAGCAGCGGACTGGGCACAGATACGCAGTATTTT
TRBV24-1	TRBJ2-7	NA	TRBD1	CATTAQGQAYEQYF	TGTGCCACCACCGCACAGGGACAGGCCTACGAGCAGTACTTC
TRBV30	TRBJ2-1	NA	NA	CAWSVLPGNEQFF	TGTGCCTGGAGTGTACTCCCAGGGAATGAGCAGTTCTTC
TRBV24-1	TRBJ1-5	NA	NA	CATSSGEFNQPQHF	TGTGCCACCAGTTCAGGGGAATTCAATCAGCCCCAGCATTTT
TRBV4-1	TRBJ1-5	NA	TRBD1	CASSQARDRGAYSNQPQHF	TGCGCCAGCAGCCAGGCCCGGGACAGGGGGGCTTATAGCAATCAGCCCCAGCATTTT
TRBV6-5	TRBJ1-1	NA	TRBD1	CASSLGTGPEAFF	TGTGCCAGCAGTCTTGGGACAGGCCCTGAAGCTTTCTTT
TRBV7-9	TRBJ1-2	once	TRBD1	CASSLWDRGDYGYTF	TGTGCCAGCAGCTTATGGGACAGGGGGGACTATGGCTACACCTTC
TRBV4-2	TRBJ1-1	NA	TRBD1	CASSQGVRGDTEAFF	TGTGCCAGCAGCCAAGGGGTCAGGGGGGACACTGAAGCTTTCTTT
TRBV4-2	TRBJ2-4	NA	NA	CASSQEHYGAKNIQYF	TGTGCCAGCAGCCAAGAGCACTACGGAGCCAAAAACATTCAGTACTTC
TRBV6-1	TRBJ2-5	NA	TRBD2	CASRKSGRAGETQYF	TGTGCCAGCAGAAAAAGCGGGAGGGCGGGGGAGACCCAGTACTTC
TRBV28	TRBJ2-2	NA	NA	CASSFWTTRNTGELFF	TGTGCCAGCAGTTTTTGGACTACAAGGAACACCGGGGAGCTGTTTTTT
TRBV7-8	TRBJ1-6	NA	TRBD1	CASSLRALKGAKASPLHF	TGTGCCAGCAGCTTACGGGCCCTTAAGGGGGCCAAAGCTTCACCCCTCCACTTT
TRBV2	TRBJ2-2	NA	NA	CASSETEAGELFF	TGTGCCAGCAGTGAAACGGAGGCCGGGGAGCTGTTTTTT